The TCR beta chain under discussion was sequenced for a study of Ad26.COV2.S vaccination and SARS-CoV-2 variants. This clone was recorded a few times. Its antigen is unidentified. Study conclusions and caveats: The analyses of TCR breadth and depth may have understated the size of total T cell responses. Non-spike TCR breadth showed similarity between vaccine and placebo recipients.

Produced via immunoSEQ multiplex PCR; TCRdb's table is partial and in-frame only. Of 300,000 to 450,000 clones detected, roughly 84% appear once; the ten largest clones hold approximately 3.5%. This sample's treatment: over 15 received Ad26.COV2.S at low or high dose, single or two shots; roughly five received placebo; per-sample allocation not given. It was on day 63 after the first vaccine or placebo injection that samples were taken. CDR3 size: 14 residues. Germline CDR1 is SNHLY and CDR2 is FYNNEI. V was clipped by 1 base and J by 0 bases, with 6 bases between them. The receptor comes from a person between 18 and 65 years old who received the Ad26.COV2.S COVID-19 vaccine or a placebo. V is TRBV2 and J is TRBJ1-1; no definite D call. This specimen was peripheral blood, taken in a trial of Ad26.COV2.S vaccine versus placebo. The CDR3 nucleotides read TGTGCCAGCAGTGAAGACAGCATGAACACTGAAGCTTTCTTT. This encodes CASSEDSMNTEAFF.